This note documents a single T cell receptor (beta chain) sequence. The data are from a study of blood T cell repertoires in COVID-19. The wider study: Researchers got acute and convalescent COVID-19 samples from the United States, Italy and Spain. PBMCs, B-cell-depleted T cells, or T cells provided the cDNA or gDNA that made up the material.

Original handling: Amplification of reference gene primers was used by the study to estimate nucleated cell counts. The data were produced by immunoSEQ multiplex PCR, yet TCRdb's version contains in-frame clones alone and is incomplete. V and J calls and clone size are given by that table; D and trimming were obtained from the DNA. The sample has hundreds of thousands of clones, roughly 83% seen once. This CDR3 is 18 amino acids long. The J segment lost 2 bases and the V segment lost 1 base, leaving 8 bases of the junction unmatched. The V gene's germline CDR1 is LNHDA and CDR2 SQIVND (reference sequence).

The receptor was derived from an elderly man with acute or convalescent COVID-19. The sequencing input was peripheral blood. The chain recombines TRBV19 with TRBJ2-2, with 9 bases aligning to TRBD2. CDR3 sequence reads: CASSIARSGRFNTGELFF. The CDR3 bases are TGTGCCAGTAGTATAGCGAGAAGCGGGAGGTTTAACACCGGGGAGCTGTTTTTT.